The clone carrying this T cell receptor beta chain has a count of ten or more. Its specificity is not known. This sample was taken from a study of T cells in Graves' hyperthyroidism and ophthalmopathy. CDR3 size: 15 residues. The V and J ends lost 3 bases and 1 base respectively, with 11 bases between them. RNA transcripts gave rise to amplified TCR beta CDR3 regions. A set of HTBI primers served as the primers for a first-round RT-PCR of the TCR CDR3. TCRdb analysed the multiplex PCR reads with MiXCR anew, one entry per CDR3 protein. The table records fewer than 400,000 distinct CDR3 sequences, around 25% of them present only once. Study results and limitations: Among thyroid clonotypes expanded above 0.001, most also appeared in blood.

Graves' hyperthyroidism without ophthalmopathy progression within 18 months was termed stable. The sequencing input was blood. The chain has TRBV12-3 or TRBV12-4 and TRBJ2-3, with a weak D call TRBD1 (5 bases). This receptor was taken from a man aged 45 to 65 with Graves' hyperthyroidism. The CDR3 DNA sequence: TGTGCCAGCAGTTTCCAGGGCCCGGGCACAGATACGCAGTATTTT. The encoded protein is CASSFQGPGTDTQYF.